A selection of T cell receptor beta chains follows, all from one sample in a study of CD8+ T cells in alopecia areata. Produced via immunoSEQ multiplex PCR; TCRdb's table is partial and in-frame only. The sample contains about 110,000 clones, roughly 55% of which appear only once. Specimen: CD8+ T cells sorted from blood, collected at week 24, from a patient treated with tofacitinib. The source is a human donor with alopecia areata. The CDR3 runs from the conserved cysteine through the conserved F or W. A D gene is named only where the DNA matches it firmly. Clone size is given for some rows only: seen once, a few or many times, or a class if the clone is expanded.

CDR3nt: TGTGCCATCTTGACACCTTCCTACGAGCAGTACTTC
CDR3aa: CAILTPSYEQYF
abundance: .
len: 12
d_gene: .
v_gene: TRBV10-3
j_gene: TRBJ2-7

CDR3nt: TGTGCCAGCAGCTTATCGGGTGGAAACACCATATATTTT
CDR3aa: CASSLSGGNTIYF
abundance: few
len: 13
d_gene: .
v_gene: TRBV13
j_gene: TRBJ1-3

CDR3nt: TGTGCCAGCAGACCCGGGGGGCAATCAGAGACCCAGTACTTC
CDR3aa: CASRPGGQSETQYF
abundance: few
len: 14
d_gene: .
v_gene: TRBV6-6
j_gene: TRBJ2-5

CDR3nt: TGCGCCAGCAGCCAAGATCCGGGGGCGAGCAATCAGCCCCAGCATTTT
CDR3aa: CASSQDPGASNQPQHF
abundance: few
len: 16
d_gene: .
v_gene: TRBV4-1
j_gene: TRBJ1-5

CDR3nt: TGTGCCAGCAGCCATACAGGGGGCAATCAGCCCCAGCATTTT
CDR3aa: CASSHTGGNQPQHF
abundance: .
len: 14
d_gene: TRBD1
v_gene: TRBV27
j_gene: TRBJ1-5

CDR3nt: TGTGCCAGCAGCCGGGACCGGCAAGAGACCCAGTACTTC
CDR3aa: CASSRDRQETQYF
abundance: .
len: 13
d_gene: .
v_gene: TRBV7-8
j_gene: TRBJ2-5

CDR3nt: TGCAGCGTTAGTGCCCACGGACAGGGCGACACAGATACGCAGTATTTT
CDR3aa: CSVSAHGQGDTDTQYF
abundance: .
len: 16
d_gene: TRBD1
v_gene: TRBV29-1
j_gene: TRBJ2-3

CDR3nt: TGTGCCAGCAGTGCCGGGACTAGCGGGGGCACAGATACGCAGTATTTT
CDR3aa: CASSAGTSGGTDTQYF
abundance: few
len: 16
d_gene: TRBD2
v_gene: TRBV6-4
j_gene: TRBJ2-3

CDR3nt: TGTGCCAGCAGCTTAGGCGCCAATCAGCCCCAGCATTTT
CDR3aa: CASSLGANQPQHF
abundance: few
len: 13
d_gene: .
v_gene: TRBV7-9
j_gene: TRBJ1-5

CDR3nt: TGCAGCGTTGAAGTGGGGTTGCGGGGATCCTACAATGAGCAGTTCTTC
CDR3aa: CSVEVGLRGSYNEQFF
abundance: .
len: 16
d_gene: .
v_gene: TRBV29-1
j_gene: TRBJ2-1

CDR3nt: TGTGCCAGCAGCTCCGGCCCTAGCACAGATACGCAGTATTTT
CDR3aa: CASSSGPSTDTQYF
abundance: few
len: 14
d_gene: .
v_gene: TRBV13
j_gene: TRBJ2-3

CDR3nt: TGTGCCAGCAGAGCGGGAGAAGAGACCCAGTACTTC
CDR3aa: CASRAGEETQYF
abundance: few
len: 12
d_gene: TRBD2
v_gene: TRBV7-9
j_gene: TRBJ2-5

CDR3nt: TGTGCCAGCAGGGACAGGGGCTATGGCTACACCTTC
CDR3aa: CASRDRGYGYTF
abundance: once
len: 12
d_gene: TRBD1
v_gene: TRBV7-9
j_gene: TRBJ1-2

CDR3nt: TGTGCCAGCTCCACCGGGGAGACCCAGTACTTC
CDR3aa: CASSTGETQYF
abundance: .
len: 11
d_gene: .
v_gene: TRBV5-6
j_gene: TRBJ2-5

CDR3nt: TGCGCCAGCAGCCAAGGACTCGGCAGTATCCAAGAGACCCAGTACTTC
CDR3aa: CASSQGLGSIQETQYF
abundance: .
len: 16
d_gene: .
v_gene: TRBV4-3
j_gene: TRBJ2-5

CDR3nt: TGTGCCAGCAGCTTAGGCCGGACAGGTGATTCCTACGAGCAGTACTTC
CDR3aa: CASSLGRTGDSYEQYF
abundance: .
len: 16
d_gene: TRBD1
v_gene: TRBV13
j_gene: TRBJ2-7

CDR3nt: TGTGCCAGCAGCTTGGGACAGGGGACCGCCTTCTACGAGCAGTACTTC
CDR3aa: CASSLGQGTAFYEQYF
abundance: few
len: 16
d_gene: TRBD1
v_gene: TRBV5-5
j_gene: TRBJ2-7

CDR3nt: TGTGCCTGGAGTGTCACCCCGGAGGGACCCCTCCACTTT
CDR3aa: CAWSVTPEGPLHF
abundance: .
len: 13
d_gene: .
v_gene: TRBV30
j_gene: TRBJ1-6

CDR3nt: TGTGCCTGGGATATAGACAGGGGGCTCGACAATGAGCAGTTCTTC
CDR3aa: CAWDIDRGLDNEQFF
abundance: .
len: 15
d_gene: TRBD1
v_gene: TRBV30
j_gene: TRBJ2-1

CDR3nt: TGTGCCAGCAGTTTGTCATTGAACACTGAAGCTTTCTTT
CDR3aa: CASSLSLNTEAFF
abundance: once
len: 13
d_gene: .
v_gene: TRBV6-5
j_gene: TRBJ1-1

CDR3nt: TGTGCCAGCAGCCCCGGGACAGGATACAATGAGCAGTTCTTC
CDR3aa: CASSPGTGYNEQFF
abundance: .
len: 14
d_gene: TRBD1
v_gene: TRBV13
j_gene: TRBJ2-1

CDR3nt: TGTGCCAGCAGTTACTTGAGGGGGCGCAGCTATGGCTACACCTTC
CDR3aa: CASSYLRGRSYGYTF
abundance: few
len: 15
d_gene: TRBD1
v_gene: TRBV6-5
j_gene: TRBJ1-2

CDR3nt: TGTGCCGGAGACACCCCAGGGATTTCACCCCTCCACTTT
CDR3aa: CAGDTPGISPLHF
abundance: few
len: 13
d_gene: .
v_gene: TRBV2
j_gene: TRBJ1-6

CDR3nt: TGTGCCAGCAGCTTGTCTCCGGGGTCAGGAAACACCATATATTTT
CDR3aa: CASSLSPGSGNTIYF
abundance: .
len: 15
d_gene: .
v_gene: TRBV5-4
j_gene: TRBJ1-3

CDR3nt: TGCGCCAGCAGCCAAGAGCCAAAAGAGGGGGGCCACGAGCAGTACTTC
CDR3aa: CASSQEPKEGGHEQYF
abundance: .
len: 16
d_gene: .
v_gene: TRBV4-3
j_gene: TRBJ2-7

CDR3nt: TGTGCCAGCAGTGAAAAACTGTTTTTT
CDR3aa: CASSEKLFF
abundance: .
len: 9
d_gene: .
v_gene: TRBV21-1
j_gene: TRBJ1-4